The entry that follows covers one TCR beta chain sequence. This receptor's antigen is unknown. No base quality values were provided; no much bigger clone lies one nucleotide off. This sample was included in a study of CD4+ T cells in melanoma (dated by TCRdb to 2022 to 2024). For the study in its entirety: Neoantigen-specific CD4+ T cells in human melanoma were what the study investigated. Study-wide conclusions, independent of this receptor: Neoantigen-specific CD4+ T cells in melanoma were reported to have a range of differentiation states. The report described a correlation between neoantigen-specific CD4+ T cells and the function of CD8+ T cells, macrophages and B cells.

The library was made by the immunoSEQ multiplex PCR assay. What TCRdb holds here is the immuneACCESS table cut down to in-frame rearrangements. Part of the clones is not present; checked against another copy, under half of the missing clones reflect an unresolved V gene, and the others are unexplained. The sample has fewer than 150,000 clones on record, over 90% of them singletons. Of the sample, over 1.5% falls within the top ten clones. The donors were melanoma patients. Counted from cysteine to phenylalanine, this CDR3 has 14 amino acids. Of all the DNA, just the CDR3 is kept, 42 bases in frame from base 1. V drops 5 bases and J drops 2 bases, leaving 12 bases in between. The germline V gene supplies CDR1 KGHSH and CDR2 LQKENI.

The TCR originated in a human donor with melanoma. Recombination linked TRBV18 to TRBJ1-2; D gene: possibly TRBD1, on 5 matching bases. The CDR3 amino acid sequence is: CASSTLDTNYGYTF. The base sequence is TGTGCCAGCTCAACATTGGACACAAACTATGGCTACACCTTC.